The 30 T cell receptor beta chains in this list originate from one sample, sequenced in a study of T-cell reconstitution after alpha-beta-depleted transplantation in children. Molecular barcoding with unique molecular identifiers was used for the TCRbeta library. Using its own MiXCR run on the PCR reads, TCRdb lists one record per CDR3 protein. The sample comprises 500,000 or so distinct CDR3 sequences, 32% of which are singletons, and 2% to 3% rests with the top ten. The sequenced sample was PBMCs from the stem cell graft donor, obtained from the stem cell graft. The receptors stem from a human donor who donated a stem cell graft to a child with aplastic anemia.

This clonotype was picked up a small number of times. The chain employs TRBV20-1 and TRBJ2-1, with D maybe TRBD1 (5 bases). The CDR3 extends over 16 amino acids. Germline V CDR1 and CDR2: DFQATT, SNEGSKA (reference sequence). Trimming took 0 bases from V and 6 from J, leaving 18 bases between them. The CDR3 nucleotides are TGCAGTGCTAGAGAATTTCGGACAAGCCTTTCCAATGAGCAGTTCTTC. This codes for CSAREFRTSLSNEQFF.

This rearrangement joins TRBV7-2 to TRBJ2-1; D call uncertain. This CDR3 spans 15 amino acids. V was pared by 5 bases and J by 0 bases, with 11 bases between. The germline V gene encodes CDR1 SGHTA and CDR2 FQGNSA. The CDR3 here is CASSPRSRSYNEQFF. As DNA, the CDR3 is TGTGCCAGCAGCCCTCGGTCACGCTCCTACAATGAGCAGTTCTTC.

A word on this clonotype: The junction departs from germline at one end; a sequencing error may be responsible. The chain links TRBV20-1 to TRBJ2-4, with D uncertain. This CDR3 comprises 18 residues. CDR1 DFQATT and CDR2 SNEGSKA come from the germline V gene (reference sequence). The CDR3 is CSARDRYDGRLAKNSQYF. CDR3 DNA: TGCAGTGCTAGAGACCGATACGACGGTCGATTAGCCAAAAACAGTCAGTACTTC.

This clonotype was counted a few times. The chain joins TRBV5-5 to TRBJ2-3; D is unclear. Trimming left V 0 bases short and J 6 bases short, with 11 bases between. This CDR3 spans 14 amino acids. CDR1 is SGHKS and CDR2 is YYEKEE in the germline V gene (reference sequence). As DNA, the CDR3 is TGTGCCAGCAGCTTGGGCTTGGCGAAGGATACGCAGTATTTT. This codes for CASSLGLAKDTQYF.

V usage is TRBV6-5 and J usage is TRBJ1-4; D is ambiguous. V lost 0 bases and J lost 5, with 10 bases in between. CDR3 size: 15 residues. CDR1 is MNHEY and CDR2 is SVGAGI in the germline V gene. The CDR3 DNA sequence: TGTGCCAGCAGTTACTCTTCCGGTCTAAATGAAAAACTGTTTTTT. Encoded protein: CASSYSSGLNEKLFF.

This chain connects TRBV12-3 or TRBV12-4 to TRBJ2-1; 14 bases are a match to TRBD2. The CDR3 contains 16 residues. The V segment lost 5 bases and the J segment 4 bases; nucleotides outside the gene matches: 4. The CDR3 spells CASSGTSGSGYNEQFF. CDR3 bases: TGTGCCAGCAGTGGGACTAGCGGGAGTGGGTACAATGAGCAGTTCTTC.

The gene calls are TRBV12-3 or TRBV12-4 and TRBJ2-1; 7 nucleotides agree with TRBD2. The CDR3 loop spans 17 amino acids. Trimming at V came to 4 bases and at J to 0 bases, leaving 9 bases not matched to a gene. CDR3 DNA sequence: TGTGCCAGCAGTTCCCCGGGACTACCGAGCTCCTACAATGAGCAGTTCTTC. Translated, it gives CASSSPGLPSSYNEQFF.

This clonotype was found a few times. The genes are TRBV6-1 and TRBJ2-3, with 10 bases lining up with TRBD1. The trim removed 8 bases at V and 3 bases at J, leaving 5 bases unmatched. The CDR3 is 14 residues long. Germline-derived CDR1 and CDR2 are MNHNS and SASEGT. This CDR3 is CASSRTGGTDTQYF. As DNA, the CDR3 is TGTGCCAGCTCAAGGACAGGGGGGACAGATACGCAGTATTTT.

This clonotype was observed a handful of times. This sequence joins TRBV12-3 or TRBV12-4 and TRBJ2-3, with 7 bases matching TRBD2. The V segment lost 7 bases and the J segment 4 bases; nucleotides outside the gene matches: 11. This CDR3 is 15 amino acids long. The CDR3 reads CASTVTSSLSDTQYF. The CDR3 DNA sequence: TGTGCCAGCACTGTGACTAGCAGTCTGTCAGATACGCAGTATTTT.

V is TRBV15 and J is TRBJ2-3, with 9 bases fitting TRBD2. The CDR3 contains 18 residues. The germline gives CDR1 LNHNV, CDR2 YYDKDF (reference sequence). Trimming at V came to 8 bases and at J to 1 base, leaving 16 bases not matched to a gene. The CDR3 is CATGRGASGMRGTDTQYF. CDR3 bases: TGTGCCACCGGACGCGGGGCTAGCGGGATGCGGGGCACAGATACGCAGTATTTT.

This sequence joins TRBV28 and TRBJ1-2; D is uncertain. V was trimmed by 8 bases and J by 12 bases, leaving 22 bases between them. This CDR3 contains 13 residues. From germline, CDR1 is MDHEN and CDR2 SYDVKM. The CDR3 is CASATHLGISHTF. CDR3 nucleotides: TGTGCCAGCGCGACCCATCTGGGGATCAGCCACACCTTC.

The chain couples TRBV5-4 to TRBJ2-1; the D is unclear. Between the trimmed V and J ends, which lost 0 bases and 2 bases, there was a span of 12 bases. The CDR3 is 16 amino acids. Germline V gene lookup returns CDR1 SGHNT and CDR2 YYREEE (reference sequence). The chain's CDR3 is CASSLGGRVTYNEQFF. The CDR3 bases are TGTGCCAGCAGCTTGGGAGGAAGGGTCACCTACAATGAGCAGTTCTTC.

The table lists this clonotype with a few counts. V and J are TRBV10-3 and TRBJ1-2, with D unclear. The length of the CDR3 is 13 residues. Trimming stripped 3 bases from V and 4 bases from J, with 9 bases between. CDR1 ENHRY and CDR2 SYGVKD come from the germline V gene. In DNA form, the CDR3 reads TGTGCCATCAGTGAAGGGCAGCTCTATGGCTACACCTTC. The encoded protein is CAISEGQLYGYTF.

The chain combines TRBV19 with TRBJ1-1; D is perhaps TRBD1 (6 bases). The V gene's germline CDR1 is LNHDA and CDR2 SQIVND (reference sequence). The CDR3 consists of 14 residues. V lost 9 bases to trimming and J lost 0 bases, with 14 bases between them. CDR3 region: CASMGHLMNTEAFF. As DNA, the CDR3 is TGTGCCAGCATGGGACACCTCATGAACACTGAAGCTTTCTTT.

The CDR3 sequence is CSALPGLVRQETQYF. In DNA, the CDR3 is TGCAGCGCGCTACCGGGACTAGTACGCCAAGAGACCCAGTACTTC. V is TRBV29-1 and J is TRBJ2-5; 8 bases are shared with TRBD2. The CDR3 runs 15 residues. The junction had 11 bases not matched to a gene; V was cut back by 7 bases and J by 1 base. From germline, CDR1 is SQVTM and CDR2 ANQGSEA.

J is TRBJ1-1 and V is TRBV19; D unclear. The V gene lost 3 bases and the J gene lost 0 bases, with 5 bases spanning the gap. The CDR3 contains 13 residues. The germline CDR1 and CDR2 sequences are LNHDA and SQIVND (reference sequence). CDR3 region: CASSILVNTEAFF. In nucleotides, the CDR3 is TGTGCCAGTAGTATTTTGGTGAACACTGAAGCTTTCTTT.

J is TRBJ2-3 and V is TRBV7-6; weak D call: TRBD1 (6 bases). Germline loops: CDR1 SGHVS, CDR2 FNYEAQ. V dropped 2 bases and J dropped 5 bases, with 17 bases sitting between them. The CDR3 consists of 16 residues. The CDR3 DNA reads TGTGCCAGCAGCTTATATCGTAGACAGGACGGAGATACGCAGTATTTT. Translating gives CASSLYRRQDGDTQYF.

The gene calls are TRBV6-1 and TRBJ2-5, with 9 bases matching TRBD1. The J segment lost 3 bases and the V segment lost 5 bases, leaving 4 bases of the junction unmatched. The CDR3 sequence is 14 residues long. In germline, CDR1 is MNHNS, CDR2 SASEGT. CDR3 in DNA: TGTGCCAGCAGTAGGGACAGGGTAGAAGAGACCCAGTACTTC. This encodes CASSRDRVEETQYF.

The chain employs TRBV12-3 or TRBV12-4 and TRBJ2-5; either TRBD1 or TRBD2 may fit D (5 bases each). This CDR3 contains 13 residues. V lost 6 bases and J lost 1, with 9 bases in between. The CDR3 is CASRMGVQETQYF. The CDR3 nucleotides read TGTGCCAGCAGGATGGGGGTCCAAGAGACCCAGTACTTC.

This clonotype was seen more than once but under ten times. V and J are TRBV7-3 and TRBJ2-1; TRBD2 matches at 11 bases. CDR1 SGHTA and CDR2 FQGTGA come from the germline V gene. The CDR3 runs to 13 residues. V was pared by 8 bases and J by 7 bases, with 4 bases of the junction left unmatched. In DNA, the CDR3 is TGTGCCAGCCAGGGACTAGCGGATAATGAGCAGTTCTTC. This codes for CASQGLADNEQFF.

The genes are TRBV7-2 and TRBJ2-1; D gene unclear. CDR3 size: 14 residues. The ends were cut back, 0 bases at V and 6 bases at J, with 9 bases in the middle. The germline V gene has CDR1 SGHTA and CDR2 FQGNSA. The CDR3 loop is CASSLADSLNEQFF. The DNA for the CDR3 is TGTGCCAGCAGCTTAGCAGATAGCCTCAATGAGCAGTTCTTC.

The rearrangement links TRBV11-2 to TRBJ2-1, with TRBD2 matching over 13 bases. After removal of 0 bases from V and 2 bases from J, the junction contained 4 bases not matched to a gene. The V gene's germline CDR1 is SGHAT and CDR2 FQNNGV. The CDR3 runs to 18 residues. The CDR3 spells CASSLDGLAGVTYNEQFF. Here the CDR3 DNA reads TGTGCCAGCAGCTTAGACGGACTAGCGGGGGTAACCTACAATGAGCAGTTCTTC. Full variable domain (outside the CDR3, taken from reference TRBV11-2 and TRBJ2-1): EAGVAQSPRYKIIEKRQSVAFWCNPISGHATLYWYQQILGQGPKLLIQFQNNGVVDDSQLPKDRFSAERLKGVDSTLKIQPAKLEDSAVYLCASSLDGLAGVTYNEQFFGPGTRLTVL.

The chain uses TRBV6-1 and TRBJ2-1; 12 bases map to TRBD2. Germline trimming cut 6 bases from V and 6 bases from J; bases unmatched to any gene: 6. The CDR3 sequence is 15 residues long. CDR1 is MNHNS and CDR2 is SASEGT in the germline V gene. This CDR3 reads CASRGSSGRANEQFF. CDR3 nucleotide sequence: TGTGCCAGCAGGGGTTCTAGCGGGAGGGCCAATGAGCAGTTCTTC.

This rearrangement joins TRBV12-3 or TRBV12-4 to TRBJ2-3; D gene unclear. V was cut by 5 bases and J by 4 bases, with 4 bases left in between. The CDR3 has 11 residues. The DNA for the CDR3 is TGTGCCAGCAGTCACGCAGATACGCAGTATTTT. Translated, it gives CASSHADTQYF.

This clonotype has only a few counts. The chain has TRBV20-1 and TRBJ2-1; D is uncertain. Trimming removed 4 bases from V and 4 bases from J, with 17 bases in between. The length of the CDR3 is 15 residues. Per germline, CDR1 DFQATT and CDR2 SNEGSKA (reference sequence). The CDR3 here is CSATKTYRSYNEQFF. The CDR3 DNA follows: TGCAGTGCTACGAAAACTTATCGTAGTTACAATGAGCAGTTCTTC.

This clonotype was counted between two and nine times. V usage is TRBV20-1 and J usage is TRBJ1-4, with D uncertain. CDR3 size: 13 residues. Trimming took off 2 bases at V and 4 bases at J, with 8 bases between the two ends. Germline lookup yields CDR1 DFQATT and CDR2 SNEGSKA (reference sequence). DNA for the CDR3: TGCAGTGCTAGATCACAGAATAATGAAAAACTGTTTTTT. The encoded protein is CSARSQNNEKLFF.

V and J are TRBV29-1 and TRBJ2-1; TRBD2 aligns across 11 bases. Germline V lookup: CDR1 SQVTM, CDR2 ANQGSEA. The J segment lost 7 bases and the V segment lost 7 bases, leaving 9 bases of the junction unmatched. The CDR3 contains 14 residues. The CDR3 nucleotides are TGCAGCGGGAGACTAGCGGGGTTCTCAAATGAGCAGTTCTTC. Translated: CSGRLAGFSNEQFF.

The V and J genes are TRBV11-2 and TRBJ2-7; D gene uncertain. Germline CDR1 SGHAT, CDR2 FQNNGV. V was trimmed by 5 bases and J by 4 bases, leaving 15 bases between them. This CDR3 has 14 amino acids. The CDR3 protein is CASSPSRLRYEQYF. The CDR3 DNA sequence: TGTGCCAGCAGCCCCTCAAGATTAAGATACGAGCAGTACTTC.

Concerning this clonotype itself: A junction boundary mismatches the germline segment, possibly from a read error. This rearrangement joins TRBV29-1 to TRBJ2-2; D is unclear. Germline V gives CDR1 SQVTM, CDR2 ANQGSEA. This CDR3 has 12 residues. CDR3 nucleotides: TGCAGCGCTGAAAGGTTCGCCGGGGAGCTGTTTTTT. It translates to CSAERFAGELFF.

V usage is TRBV6-1 and J usage is TRBJ2-1, with TRBD1 matching 9 bases. Unmatched junction bases numbered 10, after V lost 8 bases and J lost 8 bases. The CDR3 length is 14 residues. Germline loops: CDR1 MNHNS, CDR2 SASEGT. Here the CDR3 DNA reads TGTGCCAGCTCGGCCGGGACAGGGTTGCATGAGCAGTTCTTC. Its protein is CASSAGTGLHEQFF.